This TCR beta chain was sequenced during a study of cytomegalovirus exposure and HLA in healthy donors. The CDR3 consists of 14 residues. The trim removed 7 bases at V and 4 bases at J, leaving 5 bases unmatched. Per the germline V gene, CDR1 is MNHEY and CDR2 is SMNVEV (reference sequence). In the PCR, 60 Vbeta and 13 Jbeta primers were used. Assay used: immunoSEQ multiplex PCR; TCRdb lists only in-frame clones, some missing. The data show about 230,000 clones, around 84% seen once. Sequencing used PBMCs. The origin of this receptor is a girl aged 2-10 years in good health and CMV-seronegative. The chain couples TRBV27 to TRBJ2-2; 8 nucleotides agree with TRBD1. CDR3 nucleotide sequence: TGTGCCAGCAAGTACGGACAGGGCACCGGGGAGCTGTTTTTT. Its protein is CASKYGQGTGELFF.